This T cell receptor beta chain was captured in a study of OX40 agonist ivuxolimab in advanced cancers. Study in general: The treatment was a fully human IgG2 OX40 agonist, ivuxolimab.

The CDR3 is 21 amino acids. The repertoire was sequenced with immunoSEQ multiplex PCR; TCRdb's copy has only in-frame clones and lacks some. The sample has 65,000 to 80,000 clones, about 91% seen once. This receptor was identified in an adult with an advanced solid tumor such as melanoma, head and neck, liver or kidney cancer. This chain joins TRBV7-5 and TRBJ2-7. TRBV7-5 is described as a pseudogene. The sequencing used CD4+ or CD8+ T cells sorted from blood, collected in a trial of the OX40 agonist ivuxolimab. The CDR3 sequence: CVRSPGPRKVWKVHSSYEQYF. CDR3 bases: TGTGTCAGAAGCCCGGGACCGCGGAAGGTTTGGAAGGTTCACAGCTCCTACGAGCAGTACTTC.